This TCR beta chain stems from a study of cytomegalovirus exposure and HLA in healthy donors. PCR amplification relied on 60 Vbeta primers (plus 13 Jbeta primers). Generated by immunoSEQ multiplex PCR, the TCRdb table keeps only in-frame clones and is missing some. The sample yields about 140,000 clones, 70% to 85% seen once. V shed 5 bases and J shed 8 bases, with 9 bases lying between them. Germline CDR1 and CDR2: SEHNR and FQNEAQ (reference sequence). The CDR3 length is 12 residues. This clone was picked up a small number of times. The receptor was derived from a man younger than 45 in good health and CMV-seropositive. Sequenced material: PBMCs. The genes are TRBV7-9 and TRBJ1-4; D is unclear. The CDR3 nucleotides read TGTGCCAGCAGCACTACGGGGGAAAAACTGTTTTTT. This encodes CASSTTGEKLFF.